These T cell receptor beta chains were read from a single sample in a study of blood T cells in healthy people across ages. MiXCR, applied by TCRdb to the 5' RACE reads, yields one record per CDR3 protein. The sample includes 1,500,000 or so distinct CDR3 sequences, approximately 42% of them seen just once. The sequencing input was blood. The source is a woman younger than 30 in good health. The CDR3 runs from the conserved cysteine through the conserved F or W. D genes are given only for firm matches. Clone size appears in some rows only: once, few, many, or a class for an expanded clone.

d_gene | j_gene | len | v_gene | abundance | CDR3aa | CDR3nt
- | TRBJ2-7 | 16 | TRBV12-3/TRBV12-4 | - | CASSLDPQGTTLEQYF | TGTGCCAGCAGTTTGGACCCACAGGGCACTACCCTCGAGCAGTACTTC
- | TRBJ2-3 | 15 | TRBV9 | few | CASSRARAVTDTQYF | TGTGCCAGCAGCCGAGCCCGGGCTGTCACAGATACGCAGTATTTT
- | TRBJ2-3 | 13 | TRBV27 | - | CASSVKSTDTQYF | TGTGCCAGCAGTGTAAAGAGCACAGATACGCAGTATTTT
TRBD2 | TRBJ2-3 | 17 | TRBV4-3 | - | CASSHVSGGLSTDTQYF | TGCGCCAGCAGCCACGTGTCGGGGGGGCTTTCCACAGATACGCAGTATTTT
TRBD1 | TRBJ2-5 | 16 | TRBV15 | - | CATSSVGQDGQETQYF | TGTGCCACCAGCAGTGTCGGACAGGATGGGCAGGAGACCCAGTACTTC
TRBD1 | TRBJ1-2 | 16 | TRBV12-3/TRBV12-4 | - | CASSLGQGVGRHGYTF | TGTGCCAGCAGCCTCGGACAGGGGGTCGGACGCCATGGCTACACCTTC
- | TRBJ1-1 | 13 | TRBV29-1 | few | CSPGRLMNTEAFF | TGCAGCCCTGGACGGTTAATGAACACTGAAGCTTTCTTT
TRBD2 | TRBJ2-3 | 15 | TRBV7-2 | few | CASSFGGARTDTQYF | TGTGCCAGCAGCTTCGGGGGGGCCCGCACAGATACGCAGTATTTT
- | TRBJ1-4 | 13 | TRBV20-1 | - | CSARTSTNEKLFF | TGCAGTGCTAGGACCTCAACTAATGAAAAACTGTTTTTT
- | TRBJ2-1 | 12 | TRBV7-2 | few | CASSLARTEGFF | TGTGCCAGCAGCTTAGCGCGGACCGAGGGGTTCTTC
- | TRBJ1-6 | 14 | TRBV15 | few | CATSRNGQNSPLHF | TGTGCCACCAGCAGAAACGGACAGAATTCACCCCTCCACTTT
- | TRBJ2-1 | 12 | TRBV6-2/TRBV6-3 | - | CASRPSPGTLFF | TGTGCCAGCAGGCCCTCCCCGGGGACCCTGTTCTTC
- | TRBJ2-5 | 15 | TRBV6-2/TRBV6-3 | - | CASSYSSGAYNEQYF | TGTGCCAGCAGTTACTCGAGCGGAGCCTACAATGAGCAGTACTTC
- | TRBJ2-1 | 15 | TRBV28 | - | CASSPLLELPNEQFF | TGTGCCAGCAGTCCCTTACTTGAGCTCCCCAATGAGCAGTTCTTC
- | TRBJ1-5 | 14 | TRBV5-5 | - | CASSARYNQGPQHF | TGTGCCAGCAGCGCTCGGTATAATCAGGGTCCCCAGCATTTT
- | TRBJ2-7 | 13 | TRBV6-2/TRBV6-3 | - | CASRDGSSYEQYF | TGTGCCAGCAGGGACGGGTCGTCCTACGAGCAGTACTTC
TRBD1 | TRBJ2-3 | 16 | TRBV5-6 | - | CASTPWPGQGSDTQYF | TGTGCCAGCACCCCCTGGCCGGGACAGGGGTCAGATACGCAGTATTTT
TRBD1 | TRBJ1-4 | 13 | TRBV6-6 | - | CASSGQGADRLFF | TGTGCCAGCAGTGGACAGGGGGCGGATCGACTGTTTTTT
- | TRBJ2-6 | 15 | TRBV2 | few | CASSELGKGANVLTF | TGTGCCAGCAGTGAGCTGGGTAAGGGGGCCAACGTCCTGACTTTC
- | TRBJ2-3 | 14 | TRBV28 | - | CASGDTSSTDTQYF | TGTGCCAGCGGGGACACCTCTAGCACAGATACGCAGTATTTT
TRBD1 | TRBJ1-2 | 15 | TRBV12-3/TRBV12-4 | few | CASRKGTENNYGYTF | TGTGCCAGCAGAAAAGGGACAGAGAACAACTATGGCTACACCTTC
- | TRBJ2-7 | 15 | TRBV7-2 | few | CASSFTVDYFYEQYF | TGTGCCAGCAGCTTTACCGTTGACTACTTCTACGAGCAGTACTTC
- | TRBJ2-5 | 16 | TRBV20-1 | - | CSASNTFGGSYNEQYF | TGCAGTGCTTCGAACACCTTCGGGGGCTCCTACAATGAGCAGTACTTC
- | TRBJ1-2 | 14 | TRBV5-1 | - | CASSSGALQGWYTF | TGCGCCAGCAGCTCTGGAGCCTTGCAGGGTTGGTACACCTTC
- | TRBJ1-1 | 13 | TRBV10-1 | few | CASSPHRETEAFF | TGCGCCAGCAGTCCTCACAGGGAAACTGAAGCTTTCTTT
- | TRBJ2-7 | 13 | TRBV20-1 | - | CSARERGFYEQYF | TGCAGTGCTAGAGAGAGAGGTTTCTACGAGCAGTACTTC
- | TRBJ2-6 | 14 | TRBV6-1 | - | CATTAGYGANVLTF | TGTGCCACCACGGCAGGGTATGGGGCCAACGTCCTGACTTTC
TRBD2 | TRBJ2-7 | 14 | TRBV5-1 | - | CASSSLGLADEQYF | TGCGCCAGCAGCTCTCTGGGACTAGCGGACGAGCAGTACTTC
TRBD2 | TRBJ2-1 | 16 | TRBV20-1 | few | CSARAALAGLYNEQFF | TGCAGTGCTAGAGCAGCACTAGCGGGTCTCTACAATGAGCAGTTCTTC
TRBD1 | TRBJ2-5 | 15 | TRBV20-1 | - | CSARDPGQGVETQYF | TGCAGTGCTAGAGATCCGGGACAGGGAGTTGAGACCCAGTACTTC
- | TRBJ2-1 | 15 | TRBV7-2 | - | CASSPWEGGYNEQFF | TGTGCCAGCAGCCCGTGGGAGGGGGGGTACAATGAGCAGTTCTTC
TRBD2 | TRBJ2-3 | 18 | TRBV27 | once | CASSPIDGPSGGTDTQYF | TGTGCCAGCAGCCCCATTGATGGTCCCAGCGGGGGCACAGATACGCAGTATTTT
- | TRBJ1-1 | 13 | TRBV5-1 | - | CASSLAGRSEAFF | TGCGCCAGCAGCTTGGCTGGGAGATCTGAAGCTTTCTTT
- | TRBJ1-6 | 14 | TRBV5-6 | - | CTSSYGRTNSPLHF | TGTACCAGCAGCTACGGGAGGACGAATTCACCCCTCCACTTT
TRBD2 | TRBJ2-3 | 16 | TRBV11-2 | - | CASFGLTGGGTDTQYF | TGTGCCAGCTTCGGGCTTACCGGGGGGGGGACAGATACGCAGTATTTT
TRBD2 | TRBJ2-1 | 14 | TRBV10-2 | - | CASNRLAGWNEQFF | TGCGCCAGCAACAGACTAGCGGGGTGGAATGAGCAGTTCTTC
- | TRBJ2-5 | 10 | TRBV10-3 | - | CATGEETQYF | TGTGCCACCGGGGAGGAGACCCAGTACTTC
- | TRBJ1-1 | 14 | TRBV7-9 | few | CASSLRTENTEAFF | TGTGCCAGCAGCCTCCGGACTGAAAACACTGAAGCTTTCTTT
TRBD2 | TRBJ2-5 | 17 | TRBV5-1 | - | CASSFQRGGLNRETQYF | TGCGCCAGCAGCTTCCAGCGGGGGGGCCTTAATCGAGAGACCCAGTACTTC
- | TRBJ2-2 | 15 | TRBV9 | - | CASSPQSPGTGELFF | TGTGCCAGCAGCCCCCAAAGCCCAGGGACCGGGGAGCTGTTTTTT
TRBD2 | TRBJ2-1 | 14 | TRBV6-5 | - | CASSYLTSGGEQFF | TGTGCCAGCAGCTACCTAACTAGCGGGGGTGAGCAGTTCTTC
- | TRBJ1-1 | 15 | TRBV25-1 | - | CASSRIGTANTEAFF | TGTGCCAGCAGTAGAATTGGGACGGCTAACACTGAAGCTTTCTTT
- | TRBJ2-1 | 13 | TRBV20-1 | many | CSASGLGGFEQFF | TGCAGTGCTAGCGGACTAGGGGGCTTCGAGCAGTTCTTC
TRBD2 | TRBJ2-2 | 16 | TRBV4-3 | - | CASSPGASGETGELFF | TGCGCCAGCAGCCCCGGGGCTAGCGGGGAAACCGGGGAGCTGTTTTTT
- | TRBJ2-3 | 18 | TRBV4-2 | - | CASSQEIGGGPSTDTQYF | TGTGCCAGCAGCCAAGAAATTGGGGGGGGGCCTAGCACAGATACGCAGTATTTT
TRBD1 | TRBJ1-1 | 14 | TRBV6-2/TRBV6-3 | once | CASSYSGTGVRAFF | TGTGCCAGCAGTTACTCCGGGACAGGCGTACGAGCTTTCTTT
- | TRBJ1-1 | 14 | TRBV7-9 | - | CASSLHTANTEAFF | TGTGCCAGCAGCTTACACACAGCTAACACTGAAGCTTTCTTT
- | TRBJ2-1 | 16 | TRBV4-3 | - | CASSQDLRYPYNEQFF | TGCGCCAGCAGCCAAGATTTACGTTATCCGTACAATGAGCAGTTCTTC
- | TRBJ2-3 | 16 | TRBV9 | few | CASSAASQVGTDTQYF | TGTGCCAGCAGCGCCGCTAGCCAGGTCGGCACAGATACGCAGTATTTT
- | TRBJ2-1 | 15 | TRBV20-1 | few | CSARDRRGGYNEQFF | TGCAGTGCTAGAGATCGGAGGGGGGGGTACAATGAGCAGTTCTTC